This TCR beta chain was profiled in a study of shared clonotypes between healthy human individuals. Turning to the study itself: Used for every donor were three CD4 naive, three CD4 memory, two CD8 naive and one CD8 memory plate.

Each subset's genomic DNA was split evenly across several immunoSEQ plates. The repertoire was sequenced with immunoSEQ multiplex PCR; TCRdb's copy has only in-frame clones and lacks some. The table includes millions of clones, approximately 94% detected once. CD45RO negativity and positive selection for CCR7 defined naive CD8 cells, a population that excluded terminally differentiated effector memory CD45RA+ cells. Germline CDR1 is SGHDT and CDR2 is YYEEEE. This CDR3 contains 15 residues. J gave up 7 bases and V 0 bases, and 4 bases lay outside the gene matches. On this clone itself: Its antigen remains unidentified.

General study findings and limits: The study found roughly 5% of naive CD4 clonotypes shared across several donors.

This TCR was sampled from a man in his late teens or twenties in good health. The genes are TRBV5-6 and TRBJ2-3; 11 nucleotides agree with TRBD2. The sequencing input was naive CD8+ T cells sorted from blood. In DNA form, the CDR3 reads TGTGCCAGCAGCTTGGAGCTAGCGGGAGGACATACGCAGTATTTT. Its translation: CASSLELAGGHTQYF.